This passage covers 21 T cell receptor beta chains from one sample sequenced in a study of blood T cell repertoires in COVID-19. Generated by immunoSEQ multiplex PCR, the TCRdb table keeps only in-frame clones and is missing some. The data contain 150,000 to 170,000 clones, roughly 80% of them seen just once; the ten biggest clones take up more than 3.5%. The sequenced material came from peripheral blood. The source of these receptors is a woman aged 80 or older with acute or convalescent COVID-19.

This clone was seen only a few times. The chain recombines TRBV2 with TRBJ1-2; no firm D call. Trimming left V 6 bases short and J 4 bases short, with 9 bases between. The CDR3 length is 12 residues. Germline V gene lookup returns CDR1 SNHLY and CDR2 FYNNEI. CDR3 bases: TGTGCCAGCAGGACATCTTCCTATGGCTACACCTTC. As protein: CASRTSSYGYTF.

CDR3 DNA: TGTGCCACCAGCAGTTCGGGACTGGGACAGAAGATGAACACCGGGGAGCTGTTTTTT. Residues: CATSSSGLGQKMNTGELFF. The chain uses TRBV15 and TRBJ2-2; the D gene is possibly TRBD1 (7 bases). With 3 bases removed from V and 1 base from J, the gap between germline ends came to 21 bases. From germline, CDR1 is LNHNV and CDR2 YYDKDF (reference sequence). This CDR3 spans 19 amino acids.

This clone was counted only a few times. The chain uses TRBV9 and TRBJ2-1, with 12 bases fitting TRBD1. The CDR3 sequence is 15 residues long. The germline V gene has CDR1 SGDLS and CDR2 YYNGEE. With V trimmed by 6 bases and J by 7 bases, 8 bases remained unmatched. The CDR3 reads CASTGGGQGANEQFF. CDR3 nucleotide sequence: TGTGCCAGCACCGGAGGGGGACAGGGGGCTAATGAGCAGTTCTTC.

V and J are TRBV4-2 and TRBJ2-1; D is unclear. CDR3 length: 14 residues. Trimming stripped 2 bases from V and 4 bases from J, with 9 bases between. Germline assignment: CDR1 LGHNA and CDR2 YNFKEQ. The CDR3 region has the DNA TGTGCCAGCAGCCAATCAGGATCTTACAATGAGCAGTTCTTC. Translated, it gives CASSQSGSYNEQFF.

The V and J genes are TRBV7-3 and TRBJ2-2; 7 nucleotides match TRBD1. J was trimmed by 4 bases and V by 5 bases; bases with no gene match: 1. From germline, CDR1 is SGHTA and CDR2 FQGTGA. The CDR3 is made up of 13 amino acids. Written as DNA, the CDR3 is TGTGCCAGCAGCCGGGACAGCACCGGGGAGCTGTTTTTT. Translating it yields CASSRDSTGELFF.

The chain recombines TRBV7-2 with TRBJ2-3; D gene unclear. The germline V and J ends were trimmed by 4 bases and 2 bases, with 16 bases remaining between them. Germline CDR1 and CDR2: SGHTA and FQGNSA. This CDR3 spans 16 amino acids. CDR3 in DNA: TGTGCCAGCAGCTCACGAACGCAGGTGTACACAGATACGCAGTATTTT. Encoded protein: CASSSRTQVYTDTQYF.

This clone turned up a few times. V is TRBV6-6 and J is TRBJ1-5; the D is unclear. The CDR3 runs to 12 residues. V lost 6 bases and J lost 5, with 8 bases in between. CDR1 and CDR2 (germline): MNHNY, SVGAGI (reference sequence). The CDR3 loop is CASSTRDQPQHF. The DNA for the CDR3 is TGTGCCAGCAGCACTAGGGATCAGCCCCAGCATTTT.

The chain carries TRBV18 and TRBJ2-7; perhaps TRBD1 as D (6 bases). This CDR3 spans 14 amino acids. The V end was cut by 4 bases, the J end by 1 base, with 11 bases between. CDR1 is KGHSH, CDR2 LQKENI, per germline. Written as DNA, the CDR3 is TGTGCCAGCTCACAGGGACAACAGTCCTACGAGCAGTACTTC. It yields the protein CASSQGQQSYEQYF.

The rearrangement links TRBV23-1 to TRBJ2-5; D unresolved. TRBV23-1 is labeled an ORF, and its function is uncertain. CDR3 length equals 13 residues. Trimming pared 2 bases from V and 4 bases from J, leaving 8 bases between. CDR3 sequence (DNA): TGCGCCAGCAGTCAAGACGGGTTAGAGACCCAGTACTTC. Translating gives CASSQDGLETQYF.

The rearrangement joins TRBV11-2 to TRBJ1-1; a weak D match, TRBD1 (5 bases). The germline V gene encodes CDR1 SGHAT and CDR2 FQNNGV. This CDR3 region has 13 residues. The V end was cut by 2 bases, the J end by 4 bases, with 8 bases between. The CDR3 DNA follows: TGTGCCAGCAGCTTATCGGGGGGCACTGAAGCTTTCTTT. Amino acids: CASSLSGGTEAFF.

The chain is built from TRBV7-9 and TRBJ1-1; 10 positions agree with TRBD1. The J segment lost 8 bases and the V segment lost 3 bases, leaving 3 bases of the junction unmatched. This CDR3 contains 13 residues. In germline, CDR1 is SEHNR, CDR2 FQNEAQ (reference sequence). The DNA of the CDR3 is TGTGCCAGCAGCTTCGGACAGGGGGTAGAAGCTTTCTTT. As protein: CASSFGQGVEAFF.

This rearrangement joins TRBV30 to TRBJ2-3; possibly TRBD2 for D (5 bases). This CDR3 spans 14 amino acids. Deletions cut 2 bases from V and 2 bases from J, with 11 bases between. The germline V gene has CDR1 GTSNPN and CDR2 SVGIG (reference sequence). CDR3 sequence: CAWSRLAVTDTQYF. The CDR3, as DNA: TGTGCCTGGAGTAGGCTAGCAGTCACAGATACGCAGTATTTT.

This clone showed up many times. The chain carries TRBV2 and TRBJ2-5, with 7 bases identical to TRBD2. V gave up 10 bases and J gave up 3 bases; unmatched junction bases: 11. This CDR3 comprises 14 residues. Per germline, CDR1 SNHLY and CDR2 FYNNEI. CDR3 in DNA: TGTGCCACCCGGGCGGGTGGGACTAAAGAGACCCAGTACTTC. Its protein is CATRAGGTKETQYF.

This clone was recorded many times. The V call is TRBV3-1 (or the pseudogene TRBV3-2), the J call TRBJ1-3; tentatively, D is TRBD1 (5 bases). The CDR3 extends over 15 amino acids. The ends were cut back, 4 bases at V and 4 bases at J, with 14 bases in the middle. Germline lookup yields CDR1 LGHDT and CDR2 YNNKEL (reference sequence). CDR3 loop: CASSPTVGLGNTIYF. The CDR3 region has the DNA TGTGCCAGCAGCCCCACTGTGGGGCTGGGAAACACCATATATTTT.

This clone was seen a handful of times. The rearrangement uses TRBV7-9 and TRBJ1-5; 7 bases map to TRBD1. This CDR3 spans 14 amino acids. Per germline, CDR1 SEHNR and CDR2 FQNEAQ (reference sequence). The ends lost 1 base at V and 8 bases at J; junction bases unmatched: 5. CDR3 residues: CASSLGQGGKPQHF. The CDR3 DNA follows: TGTGCCAGCAGCTTAGGACAGGGAGGAAAGCCCCAGCATTTT.

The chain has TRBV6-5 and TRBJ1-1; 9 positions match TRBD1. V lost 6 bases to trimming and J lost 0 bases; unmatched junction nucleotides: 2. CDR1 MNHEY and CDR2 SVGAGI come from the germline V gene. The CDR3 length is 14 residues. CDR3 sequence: CASSGTGMNTEAFF. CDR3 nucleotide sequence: TGTGCCAGCAGCGGGACAGGGATGAACACTGAAGCTTTCTTT.

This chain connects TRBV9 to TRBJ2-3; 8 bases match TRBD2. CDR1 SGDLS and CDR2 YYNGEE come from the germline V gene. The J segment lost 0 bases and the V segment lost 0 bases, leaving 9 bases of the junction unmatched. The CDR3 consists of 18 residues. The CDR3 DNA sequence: TGTGCCAGCAGCGTAGCTGGGACGCGGGGGGCCAGCACAGATACGCAGTATTTT. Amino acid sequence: CASSVAGTRGASTDTQYF.

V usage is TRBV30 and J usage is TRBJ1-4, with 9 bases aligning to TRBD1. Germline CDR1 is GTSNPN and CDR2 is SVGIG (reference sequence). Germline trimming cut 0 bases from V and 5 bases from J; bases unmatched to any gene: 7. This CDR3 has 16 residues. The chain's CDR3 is CAWSVTRTGANEKLFF. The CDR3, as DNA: TGTGCCTGGAGTGTCACTCGGACAGGGGCGAATGAAAAACTGTTTTTT.

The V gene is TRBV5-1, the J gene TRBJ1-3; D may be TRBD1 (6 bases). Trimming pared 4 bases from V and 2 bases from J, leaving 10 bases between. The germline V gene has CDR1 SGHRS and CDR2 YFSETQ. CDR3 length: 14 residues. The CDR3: CASSPRGTGNTIYF. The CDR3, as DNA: TGCGCCAGCAGCCCCAGGGGAACTGGAAACACCATATATTTT.

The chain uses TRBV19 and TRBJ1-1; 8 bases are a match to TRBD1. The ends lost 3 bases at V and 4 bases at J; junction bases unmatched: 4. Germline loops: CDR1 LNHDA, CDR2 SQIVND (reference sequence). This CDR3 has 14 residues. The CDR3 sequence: CASSIGTGATEAFF. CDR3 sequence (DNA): TGTGCCAGTAGTATCGGGACAGGAGCCACTGAAGCTTTCTTT.

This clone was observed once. The chain's CDR3 is CATSSGDTDTQYF. In nucleotides, the CDR3 is TGTGCCACCAGCTCCGGAGACACAGATACGCAGTATTTT. The V and J genes are TRBV6-5 and TRBJ2-3, with D unclear. Trimming took off 10 bases at V and 2 bases at J, with 13 bases between the two ends. The germline V gene encodes CDR1 MNHEY and CDR2 SVGAGI. The length of the CDR3 is 13 residues.